These 6 T cell receptor beta chains came from one sample sequenced in a study of post-analysis software for immune sequencing data. General study points: With TRBV5-6, TRBV5-1 and TRBV20-1 included, 4 or 5 TRBV segments were more frequent in patients than in controls.

Included in the TCR beta cDNA libraries were unique molecular identifiers. A single record per CDR3 protein comes from TCRdb applying MiXCR to the PCR reads. The table shows 750,000 to 950,000 distinct CDR3 sequences, with just over 45% occurring only once. These receptors lack a known antigen. Source material: blood. These receptors all stem from a girl between 5 and 17 years old with multiple sclerosis.

This clonotype came up many times. This rearrangement joins TRBV12-3 or TRBV12-4 to TRBJ2-4, with 7 bases fitting TRBD1. The CDR3 is made up of 14 amino acids. Germline trimming cut 6 bases from V and 1 base from J; bases unmatched to any gene: 3. For the CDR3, the DNA is TGTGCCAGCAGCCTGACAGGGGCCAAAAACATTCAGTACTTC. Protein: CASSLTGAKNIQYF.

In this sample, this clonotype turned up a few times. The chain carries TRBV27 and TRBJ1-6; maybe TRBD1 (5 bases). Germline V gene sequence: CDR1 MNHEY, CDR2 SMNVEV (reference sequence). Trimming cost V 5 bases and J 5 bases, with 13 bases left between them. The CDR3 runs 15 residues. The CDR3 is CASSRGGSNNSPLHF. In DNA form, the CDR3 reads TGTGCCAGCAGTCGTGGGGGATCGAATAATTCACCCCTCCACTTT.

The chain couples TRBV12-3 or TRBV12-4 to TRBJ2-4; tentative D call: TRBD2 (6 bases). V was trimmed by 7 bases and J by 9 bases, leaving 19 bases between them. The CDR3 has 14 amino acids. CDR3 in amino acids: CASTSQGSGVIQYF. The DNA of the CDR3 is TGTGCCAGCACCTCGCAGGGTTCGGGGGTCATTCAGTACTTC.

About this clonotype: Compared with germline, one end of the junction differs, possibly owing to a read error. This rearrangement joins TRBV20-1 to TRBJ2-1, with TRBD2 identical over 11 bases. CDR1 DFQATT and CDR2 SNEGSKA come from the germline V gene (reference sequence). The CDR3 runs to 14 residues. The CDR3 coding sequence is TGCAGTGCTTTAGCGGGAGGGTCCTACAATGGGCAGTTCTTC. It translates to CSALAGGSYNGQFF.

This clonotype was detected once. V is TRBV6-5 and J is TRBJ1-1; D unresolved. Per germline, CDR1 MNHEY and CDR2 SVGAGI. The CDR3 sequence is 13 residues long. Trimming stripped 8 bases from V and 6 bases from J, with 16 bases between. CDR3 amino acids: CASFAFGYAEAFF. CDR3 DNA sequence: TGTGCCAGCTTCGCGTTCGGGTACGCTGAAGCTTTCTTT.

This chain joins TRBV3-1 and TRBJ2-1; D call uncertain. The CDR3 runs 16 residues. Germline values: CDR1 LGHDT, CDR2 YNNKEL (reference sequence). V was pared by 0 bases and J by 2 bases, with 11 bases between. The CDR3 sequence is CASSQEAKVPYNEQFF. The CDR3 DNA is TGTGCCAGCAGCCAAGAGGCCAAGGTCCCCTACAATGAGCAGTTCTTC.